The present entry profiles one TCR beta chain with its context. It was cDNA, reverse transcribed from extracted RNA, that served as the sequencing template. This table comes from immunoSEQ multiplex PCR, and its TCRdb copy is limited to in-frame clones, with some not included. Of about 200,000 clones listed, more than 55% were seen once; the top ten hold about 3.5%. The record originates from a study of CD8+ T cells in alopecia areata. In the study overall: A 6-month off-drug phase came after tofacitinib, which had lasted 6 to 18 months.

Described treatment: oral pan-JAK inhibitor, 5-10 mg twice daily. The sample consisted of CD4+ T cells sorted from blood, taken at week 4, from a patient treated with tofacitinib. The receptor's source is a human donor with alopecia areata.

The DNA of the CDR3 is TGTGCCATCAGTGAGATGTTTCTTCTAGCCAAAAACATTCAGTACTTC. Translated, it gives CAISEMFLLAKNIQYF. The rearrangement links TRBV10-3 to TRBJ2-4; D unresolved. The ends were cut back, 2 bases at V and 0 bases at J, with 11 bases in the middle. Germline CDR1 reads ENHRY; CDR2 reads SYGVKD. The CDR3 loop spans 16 amino acids.